The clone carrying this T cell receptor beta chain has a count of ten or more. An end of the junction differs from the germline gene, which may be a read error. This sample was taken from a study of T cells in Graves' hyperthyroidism and ophthalmopathy. Using more than 8 ml of fresh peripheral blood, PBMCs were prepared. The CDR3 regions of TCR beta were amplified from RNA transcripts. The HTBI primer set drove a first-round RT-PCR of the TCR CDR3. TCRdb reprocessed the multiplex PCR reads with MiXCR, giving one entry per CDR3 protein. The sample has more than 650,000 distinct CDR3 sequences; around 15% are singletons. The CDR3 sequence is 12 residues long. Germline V gene lookup returns CDR1 SGHRS and CDR2 YFSETQ.

The TCR originated in a woman younger than 35 with Graves' hyperthyroidism. Sequenced material: blood. V usage is TRBV5-1 and J usage is TRBJ2-3, with D possibly matching TRBD2 (5 bases). The CDR3 spells CASSLASDTQYF. The DNA for the CDR3 is TGTGCCAGCAGCTTAGCGTCAGATACGCAGTATTTT.